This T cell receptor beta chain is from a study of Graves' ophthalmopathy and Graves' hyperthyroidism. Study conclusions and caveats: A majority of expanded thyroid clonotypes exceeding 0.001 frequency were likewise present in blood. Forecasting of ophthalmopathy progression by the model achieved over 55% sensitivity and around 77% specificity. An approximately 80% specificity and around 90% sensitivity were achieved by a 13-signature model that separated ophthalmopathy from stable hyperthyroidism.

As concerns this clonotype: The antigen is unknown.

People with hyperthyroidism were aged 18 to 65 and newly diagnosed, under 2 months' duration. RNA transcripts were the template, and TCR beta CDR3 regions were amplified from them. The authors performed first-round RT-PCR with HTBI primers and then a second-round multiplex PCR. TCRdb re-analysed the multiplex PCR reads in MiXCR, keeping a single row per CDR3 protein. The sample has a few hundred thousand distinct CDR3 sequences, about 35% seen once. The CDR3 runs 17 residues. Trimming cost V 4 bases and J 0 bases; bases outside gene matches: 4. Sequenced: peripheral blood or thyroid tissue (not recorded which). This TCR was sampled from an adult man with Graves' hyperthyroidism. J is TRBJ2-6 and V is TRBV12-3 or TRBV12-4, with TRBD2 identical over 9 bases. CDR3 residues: CASSSAGGPSGANVLTF. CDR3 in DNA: TGTGCCAGCAGTTCAGCGGGAGGTCCCTCTGGGGCCAACGTCCTGACTTTC.